The rows below give T cell receptor beta chains drawn from one sample of a study of T cell changes during pregnancy in multiple sclerosis. The table came from immunoSEQ multiplex PCR; TCRdb's copy has only in-frame clones and leaves some out. Of tens of thousands of clones in the sample, around 89% are singletons; the top ten hold 3.5%. Sequences were derived from CD4+ T cells from peripheral blood mononuclear cells, sampled in the first trimester of pregnancy. The receptors stem from a female donor in good health, enrolled as a control in a pregnancy study. Both conserved end residues are part of each CDR3. The order of the fields is J gene, D gene, V gene, clone size, CDR3 DNA, CDR3 protein. A D gene is named only where the DNA matches it firmly. Where a row states a size, it is once, few, many or the class of an expanded clone; other rows omit it.

j_gene: TRBJ1-2; d_gene: TRBD1; v_gene: TRBV4-1; abundance: NA; CDR3nt: TGCGCCAGCAGCCAACCATCATCGACAGGGTTAAGTGGCTACACCTTC; CDR3aa: CASSQPSSTGLSGYTF
j_gene: TRBJ2-3; d_gene: TRBD2; v_gene: TRBV7-2; abundance: NA; CDR3nt: TGTGCCAGCAGCCCTCTAGCGGGGATCACAGATACGCAGTATTTT; CDR3aa: CASSPLAGITDTQYF
j_gene: TRBJ2-2; d_gene: TRBD1; v_gene: TRBV7-9; abundance: NA; CDR3nt: TGTGCCAGCACTGCCGGACAGGGCACCGGGGAGCTGTTTTTT; CDR3aa: CASTAGQGTGELFF
j_gene: TRBJ1-2; d_gene: NA; v_gene: TRBV7-9; abundance: few; CDR3nt: TGTGCCAGCAGCTTTGAAAGGGGTGGCGGCTACACCTTC; CDR3aa: CASSFERGGGYTF
j_gene: TRBJ1-2; d_gene: NA; v_gene: TRBV2; abundance: NA; CDR3nt: TGTGCCAGCAGTGAGGAGGGTAGGGGCTACACCTTC; CDR3aa: CASSEEGRGYTF
j_gene: TRBJ2-7; d_gene: NA; v_gene: TRBV19; abundance: once; CDR3nt: TGTGCCAGTAGTCCAAAGGGGGGACAGTTGTACGAGCAGTACTTC; CDR3aa: CASSPKGGQLYEQYF
j_gene: TRBJ2-2; d_gene: TRBD1; v_gene: TRBV11-3; abundance: few; CDR3nt: TGTGCCAGCAGCTTAGCCAGGGGGTCCGGGGAGCTGTTTTTT; CDR3aa: CASSLARGSGELFF
j_gene: TRBJ2-1; d_gene: NA; v_gene: TRBV7-2; abundance: NA; CDR3nt: TGTGCCAGCAGCTTTCGGGGGTCCTACAATGAGCAGTTCTTC; CDR3aa: CASSFRGSYNEQFF
j_gene: TRBJ2-1; d_gene: TRBD2; v_gene: TRBV2; abundance: NA; CDR3nt: TGTGCCAGTCGGGGGGGGAGCTCCTACAATGAGCAGTTCTTC; CDR3aa: CASRGGSSYNEQFF
j_gene: TRBJ2-5; d_gene: NA; v_gene: TRBV6-1; abundance: NA; CDR3nt: TGTGCCAGCAGTGAAAATACGGGTGAGACCCAGTACTTC; CDR3aa: CASSENTGETQYF
j_gene: TRBJ2-2; d_gene: TRBD1; v_gene: TRBV5-4; abundance: NA; CDR3nt: TGTGCCAGCAGCATAACGGACAGGGACCCCGGGGAGCTGTTTTTT; CDR3aa: CASSITDRDPGELFF
j_gene: TRBJ1-2; d_gene: NA; v_gene: TRBV7-2; abundance: NA; CDR3nt: TGTGCCAGCAGCTTAGTTTCCTACAATCCGTTGCGGGGCTACACCTTC; CDR3aa: CASSLVSYNPLRGYTF
j_gene: TRBJ2-7; d_gene: TRBD1; v_gene: TRBV5-5; abundance: NA; CDR3nt: TGTGCCAGCAGCTGGGGACAGGGGTTCTACGAGCAGTACTTC; CDR3aa: CASSWGQGFYEQYF
j_gene: TRBJ2-1; d_gene: NA; v_gene: TRBV7-3; abundance: NA; CDR3nt: TGTGCCAGCAGCGACGCCGGGGGGAGGGGGACCCCCTACAATGAGCAGTTCTTC; CDR3aa: CASSDAGGRGTPYNEQFF
j_gene: TRBJ1-5; d_gene: NA; v_gene: TRBV10-3; abundance: NA; CDR3nt: TGTGCCACCGGACAGAATAGCAATCAGCCCCAGCATTTT; CDR3aa: CATGQNSNQPQHF
j_gene: TRBJ1-6; d_gene: TRBD1; v_gene: TRBV19; abundance: NA; CDR3nt: TGTGCCAGTAGTACCAGGACAGGGACACCCCTCCACTTT; CDR3aa: CASSTRTGTPLHF
j_gene: TRBJ2-7; d_gene: TRBD2; v_gene: TRBV7-2; abundance: few; CDR3nt: TGTGCCAGCAGCTCCGCTCTAATCAGCGGGAGTATCCACGAGCAGTACTTC; CDR3aa: CASSSALISGSIHEQYF
j_gene: TRBJ2-7; d_gene: NA; v_gene: TRBV5-4; abundance: NA; CDR3nt: TGTGCCAGCAGCTATCGCCGAGAGGCCGCCTACGAGCAGTACTTC; CDR3aa: CASSYRREAAYEQYF
j_gene: TRBJ1-5; d_gene: TRBD1; v_gene: TRBV7-9; abundance: NA; CDR3nt: TGTGCCAGCAGCCTCGACAGGGGTCAGCCCCAGCATTTT; CDR3aa: CASSLDRGQPQHF
j_gene: TRBJ2-7; d_gene: NA; v_gene: TRBV29-1; abundance: NA; CDR3nt: TGCAGCGTTGTGAGAGCCAGTCTAGGCGAGCAGTACTTC; CDR3aa: CSVVRASLGEQYF
j_gene: TRBJ2-7; d_gene: TRBD1; v_gene: TRBV6-5; abundance: NA; CDR3nt: TGTGCCACCGCTGGACAGGTTTCTTTCTACGAGCAGTACTTC; CDR3aa: CATAGQVSFYEQYF
j_gene: TRBJ1-1; d_gene: NA; v_gene: TRBV11-3; abundance: NA; CDR3nt: TGTGCCAGCAGCTTCACTCTTAGGGCAGGGGCGCGCACTGAAGCTTTCTTT; CDR3aa: CASSFTLRAGARTEAFF
j_gene: TRBJ2-7; d_gene: NA; v_gene: TRBV7-8; abundance: NA; CDR3nt: TGTGCCAGCAGCTCCGACGGGACCTACGAGCAGTACTTC; CDR3aa: CASSSDGTYEQYF
j_gene: TRBJ2-7; d_gene: TRBD2; v_gene: TRBV5-1; abundance: NA; CDR3nt: TGCGCCAGCAGCTTGGCAAGCGGGGGGCGAGCCTACGAGCAGTACTTC; CDR3aa: CASSLASGGRAYEQYF
j_gene: TRBJ2-3; d_gene: NA; v_gene: TRBV5-1; abundance: NA; CDR3nt: TGCGCCAGCAGCTTTGGGTGGACAGCCTCTTACACAGATACGCAGTATTTT; CDR3aa: CASSFGWTASYTDTQYF
j_gene: TRBJ1-4; d_gene: NA; v_gene: TRBV9; abundance: NA; CDR3nt: TGTGCCAGCAGCCGTACCGCGGGGCAAAATGAAAAACTGTTTTTT; CDR3aa: CASSRTAGQNEKLFF
j_gene: TRBJ2-7; d_gene: NA; v_gene: TRBV18; abundance: NA; CDR3nt: TGTGCCAGCTCACCGTTCCGGGACAACTCCTACGAGCAGTACTTC; CDR3aa: CASSPFRDNSYEQYF
j_gene: TRBJ1-1; d_gene: NA; v_gene: TRBV4-3; abundance: NA; CDR3nt: TGCGCCAGCAGCCAAGATGTACAGAAGAACACTGAAGCTTTCTTT; CDR3aa: CASSQDVQKNTEAFF
j_gene: TRBJ2-3; d_gene: TRBD2; v_gene: TRBV6-5; abundance: NA; CDR3nt: TGTGCCAGCAGTCCTGGGACTAGGGCAGATACGCAGTATTTT; CDR3aa: CASSPGTRADTQYF
j_gene: TRBJ2-1; d_gene: NA; v_gene: TRBV21-1; abundance: NA; CDR3nt: TGTGCCAGCAGCAAAGGCGGTAGCGATACCTACAATGAGCAGTTCTTC; CDR3aa: CASSKGGSDTYNEQFF
j_gene: TRBJ2-1; d_gene: NA; v_gene: TRBV19; abundance: NA; CDR3nt: TGTGCCAGTAGTTCGGGACGGGGGGCCCCCAATGAGCAGTTCTTC; CDR3aa: CASSSGRGAPNEQFF
j_gene: TRBJ1-2; d_gene: NA; v_gene: TRBV10-3; abundance: NA; CDR3nt: TGTGCCATCAGTGAGTCGGTCGGGGGCTACACCTTC; CDR3aa: CAISESVGGYTF
j_gene: TRBJ2-7; d_gene: NA; v_gene: TRBV4-2; abundance: NA; CDR3nt: TGTGCCAGCAGCCAATTCCTGGGCCCCTACGAGCAGTACTTC; CDR3aa: CASSQFLGPYEQYF
j_gene: TRBJ2-1; d_gene: TRBD2; v_gene: TRBV2; abundance: NA; CDR3nt: TGTGCCAGCACCGAACAGCGGGGGGGCCTCGGTGAGCAGTTCTTC; CDR3aa: CASTEQRGGLGEQFF
j_gene: TRBJ2-1; d_gene: TRBD2; v_gene: TRBV7-6; abundance: NA; CDR3nt: TGTGCCAGCAGCTTACGGCGGGGGGACGGGACTAATGAGCAGTTCTTC; CDR3aa: CASSLRRGDGTNEQFF
j_gene: TRBJ1-3; d_gene: NA; v_gene: TRBV7-9; abundance: NA; CDR3nt: TGTGCCAGCAGCTTGTCCAACTCTGGAAACACCATATATTTT; CDR3aa: CASSLSNSGNTIYF
j_gene: TRBJ2-3; d_gene: TRBD2; v_gene: TRBV5-4; abundance: NA; CDR3nt: TGTGCCAGCAGCCGACTTAGCGGGGGGGTAGGAGATACGCAGTATTTT; CDR3aa: CASSRLSGGVGDTQYF
j_gene: TRBJ1-1; d_gene: NA; v_gene: TRBV2; abundance: NA; CDR3nt: TGTGCCAGCAGTGTAATGGGGGCGGCTGAAGCTTTCTTT; CDR3aa: CASSVMGAAEAFF
j_gene: TRBJ2-1; d_gene: NA; v_gene: TRBV10-3; abundance: NA; CDR3nt: TGTGCCATCAGTGAGGGGGGCCCGCCGGGCAATGAGCAGTTCTTC; CDR3aa: CAISEGGPPGNEQFF
j_gene: TRBJ2-1; d_gene: TRBD2; v_gene: TRBV25-1; abundance: NA; CDR3nt: TGTGCCAGCAGTGCACTCGGGACTAGCGGTCACAATGAGCAGTTCTTC; CDR3aa: CASSALGTSGHNEQFF
j_gene: TRBJ1-2; d_gene: TRBD1; v_gene: TRBV19; abundance: NA; CDR3nt: TGTGCCAGTAGTATAGGACAGGGAATTGGCTACACCTTC; CDR3aa: CASSIGQGIGYTF
j_gene: TRBJ2-7; d_gene: NA; v_gene: TRBV29-1; abundance: NA; CDR3nt: TGCAGCGTTAAGGGGGTGGGGGAGCAGTACTTC; CDR3aa: CSVKGVGEQYF
j_gene: TRBJ2-1; d_gene: NA; v_gene: TRBV5-1; abundance: NA; CDR3nt: TGCGCCAGCAGCGAGGGCCCAGTCATCTCCTACAATGAGCAGTTCTTC; CDR3aa: CASSEGPVISYNEQFF
j_gene: TRBJ2-7; d_gene: TRBD2; v_gene: TRBV4-2; abundance: NA; CDR3nt: TGTGCCAGCAGCCAAGACGGAGCGGGAGAAGGGTCCTACGAGCAGTACTTC; CDR3aa: CASSQDGAGEGSYEQYF
j_gene: TRBJ2-3; d_gene: TRBD2; v_gene: TRBV7-2; abundance: NA; CDR3nt: TGTGCCAGCAGCCGGACTAGCGGGACAGATACGCAGTATTTT; CDR3aa: CASSRTSGTDTQYF
j_gene: TRBJ2-2; d_gene: NA; v_gene: TRBV5-5; abundance: NA; CDR3nt: TGTGCCAGCAGCCAAGGGCTAGCAGCCGGGGAGCTGTTTTTT; CDR3aa: CASSQGLAAGELFF
j_gene: TRBJ1-2; d_gene: NA; v_gene: TRBV2; abundance: NA; CDR3nt: TGTGCCAACAGTGTCTTCTTTTCAGAGGACTATGGCTACACCTTC; CDR3aa: CANSVFFSEDYGYTF
j_gene: TRBJ2-5; d_gene: NA; v_gene: TRBV5-1; abundance: NA; CDR3nt: TGCGCCAGCAGTTCACAAGAGACCCAGTACTTC; CDR3aa: CASSSQETQYF
j_gene: TRBJ2-1; d_gene: TRBD2; v_gene: TRBV7-6; abundance: NA; CDR3nt: TGTGCCAGCAGCTCCGGGACTAGCGGCTACAATGAGCAGTTCTTC; CDR3aa: CASSSGTSGYNEQFF
j_gene: TRBJ2-1; d_gene: NA; v_gene: TRBV7-9; abundance: NA; CDR3nt: TGTGCCAGCAGTAGCTTAAACAATGAGCAGTTCTTC; CDR3aa: CASSSLNNEQFF
j_gene: TRBJ1-4; d_gene: NA; v_gene: TRBV18; abundance: NA; CDR3nt: TGTGCCAGCTCACCAAGGACAGTACCAAATGAAAAACTGTTTTTT; CDR3aa: CASSPRTVPNEKLFF
j_gene: TRBJ2-1; d_gene: TRBD2; v_gene: TRBV5-1; abundance: NA; CDR3nt: TGCGCCAGCAGGAGGGGACTACCCAACAATGAGCAGTTCTTC; CDR3aa: CASRRGLPNNEQFF
j_gene: TRBJ2-3; d_gene: TRBD2; v_gene: TRBV4-1; abundance: once; CDR3nt: TGCGCCAGCAGCAGGCTAGCGGTGGATCCCACAGATACGCAGTATTTT; CDR3aa: CASSRLAVDPTDTQYF